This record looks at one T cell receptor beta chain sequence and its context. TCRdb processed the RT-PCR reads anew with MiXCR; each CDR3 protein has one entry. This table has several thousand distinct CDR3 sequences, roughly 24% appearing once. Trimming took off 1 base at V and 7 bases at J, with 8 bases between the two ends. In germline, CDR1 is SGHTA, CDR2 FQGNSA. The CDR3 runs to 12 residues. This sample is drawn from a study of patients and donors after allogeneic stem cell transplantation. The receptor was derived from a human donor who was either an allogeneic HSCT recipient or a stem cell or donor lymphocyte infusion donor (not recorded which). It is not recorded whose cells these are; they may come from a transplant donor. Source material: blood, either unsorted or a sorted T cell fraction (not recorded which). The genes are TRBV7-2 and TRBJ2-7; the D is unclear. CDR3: CASSLDDGEQYF. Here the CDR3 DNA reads TGTGCCAGCAGCTTAGATGACGGGGAGCAGTACTTC.